This T cell receptor beta chain was documented in a study of human T cells and chemical hapten exposure. Study summary: Across samples, TCR yields varied, mostly owing to small differences in pooled library volumes.

Documented time point: pre-sensitization, week 0. Treatment denoted: therapeutic diphenylcyclopropenone sensitization with weekly scalp DPC. Per germline, CDR1 LGHNA and CDR2 YSLEER. The CDR3 runs to 19 residues. Trimming took 4 bases from V and 0 from J; bases not matched to a gene: 16. Original methodology: 96,000 or so TCRs per sample was the median, with a range of 23,224 to 690,600. MiXCR, applied by TCRdb to the RACE reads, yields one record per CDR3 protein. These V and J calls rely on TCRdb rather than the paper's analysis. In the table there are around 200,000 distinct CDR3 sequences, 25% to 30% of which are singletons.

This TCR derives from a woman in her thirties with alopecia areata. Some clones in this sample may be carry-over from other donors' samples. The rearrangement links TRBV4-3 to TRBJ2-7, with 9 bases that match TRBD2. The specimen was whole blood, collected in connection with sensitization to the hapten diphenylcyclopropenone (DPC). For the CDR3, the DNA is TGCGCCAGCAGCCCATCAGCTGCTAGCGGGGCCGCCAACTCCTACGAGCAGTACTTC. The encoded protein is CASSPSAASGAANSYEQYF.